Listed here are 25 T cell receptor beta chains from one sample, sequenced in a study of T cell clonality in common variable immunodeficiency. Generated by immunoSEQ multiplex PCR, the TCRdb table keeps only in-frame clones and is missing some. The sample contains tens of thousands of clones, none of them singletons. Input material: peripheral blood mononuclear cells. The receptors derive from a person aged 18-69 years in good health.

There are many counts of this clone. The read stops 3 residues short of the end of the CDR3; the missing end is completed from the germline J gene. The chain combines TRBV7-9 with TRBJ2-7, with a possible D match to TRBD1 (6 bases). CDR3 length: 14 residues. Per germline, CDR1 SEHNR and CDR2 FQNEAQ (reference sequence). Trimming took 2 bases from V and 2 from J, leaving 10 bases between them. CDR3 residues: CASSLPGAPYEQYF. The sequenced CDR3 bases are TGTGCCAGCAGCTTACCAGGGGCCCCCTACGAG. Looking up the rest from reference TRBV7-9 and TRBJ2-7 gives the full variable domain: DTGVSQNPRHKITKRGQNVTFRCDPISEHNRLYWYRQTLGQGPEFLTYFQNEAQLEKSRLLSDRFSAERPKGSFSTLEIQRTEQGDSAMYLCASSLPGAPYEQYFGPGTRLTVT.

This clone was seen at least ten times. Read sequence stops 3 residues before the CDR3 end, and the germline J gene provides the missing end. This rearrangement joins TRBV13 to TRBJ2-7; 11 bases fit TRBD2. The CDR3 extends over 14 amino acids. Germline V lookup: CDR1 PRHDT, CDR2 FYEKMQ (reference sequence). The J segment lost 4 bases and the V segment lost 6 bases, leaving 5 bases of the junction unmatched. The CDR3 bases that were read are TGTGCCAGCAGTTCGGGACTAGCGGTGTACGAG. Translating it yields CASSSGLAVYE. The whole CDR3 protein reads CASSSGLAVYEQYF.

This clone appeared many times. The CDR3 reads CASSQLSRGGGPSTDTQYF. The DNA read from the CDR3 is TGTGCCAGCAGCCAACTTTCGAGGGGCGGGGGCCCTAGCACAGATACG. This chain uses TRBV14 with TRBJ2-3, with D maybe TRBD2 (7 bases). The CDR3 goes on 3 residues after the read ends, and that part is filled in from the germline J gene. CDR3 length: 19 residues. In germline, CDR1 is SGHDN, CDR2 FVKESK. V lost 2 bases to trimming and J lost 0 bases, with 21 bases between them.

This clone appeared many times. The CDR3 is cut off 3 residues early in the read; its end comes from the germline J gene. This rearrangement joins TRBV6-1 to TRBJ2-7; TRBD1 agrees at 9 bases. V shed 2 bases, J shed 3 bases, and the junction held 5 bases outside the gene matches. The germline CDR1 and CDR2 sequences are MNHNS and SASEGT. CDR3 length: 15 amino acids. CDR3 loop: CASSESGTGFYEQYF. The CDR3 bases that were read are TGTGCCAGCAGTGAAAGTGGGACAGGGTTCTACGAG.

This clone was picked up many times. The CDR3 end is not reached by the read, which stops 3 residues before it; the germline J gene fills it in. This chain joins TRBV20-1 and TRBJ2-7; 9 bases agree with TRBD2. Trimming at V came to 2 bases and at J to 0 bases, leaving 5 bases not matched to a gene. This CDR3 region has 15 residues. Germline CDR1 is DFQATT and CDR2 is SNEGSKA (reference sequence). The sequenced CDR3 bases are TGCAGTGCTAGATGGCGGGGGGGGAACTCCTACGAG. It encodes CSARWRGGNSYE. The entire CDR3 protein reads CSARWRGGNSYEQYF.

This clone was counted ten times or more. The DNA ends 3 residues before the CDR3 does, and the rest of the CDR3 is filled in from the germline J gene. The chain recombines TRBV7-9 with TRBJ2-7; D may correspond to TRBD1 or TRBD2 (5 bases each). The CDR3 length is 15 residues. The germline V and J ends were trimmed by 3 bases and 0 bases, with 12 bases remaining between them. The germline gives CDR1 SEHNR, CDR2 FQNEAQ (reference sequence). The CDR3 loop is CASSFLVRGSYEQYF. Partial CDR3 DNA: TGTGCCAGCAGCTTTCTCGTGAGGGGCTCCTACGAG.

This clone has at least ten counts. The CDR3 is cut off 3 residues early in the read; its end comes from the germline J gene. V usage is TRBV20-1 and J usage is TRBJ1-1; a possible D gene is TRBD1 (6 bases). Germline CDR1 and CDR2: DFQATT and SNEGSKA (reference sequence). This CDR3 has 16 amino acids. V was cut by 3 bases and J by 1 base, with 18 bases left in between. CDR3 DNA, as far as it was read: TGCAGTGCTAGCGTTTTGGGGGGGGGCAGGAACACTGAA. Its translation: CSASVLGGGRNTE. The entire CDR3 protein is CSASVLGGGRNTEAFF.

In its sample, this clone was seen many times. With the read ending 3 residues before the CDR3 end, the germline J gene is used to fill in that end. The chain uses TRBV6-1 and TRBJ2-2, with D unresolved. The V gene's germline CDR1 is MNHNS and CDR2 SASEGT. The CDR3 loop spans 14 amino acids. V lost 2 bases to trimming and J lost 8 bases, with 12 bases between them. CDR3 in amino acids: CASSEIQYPGELFF. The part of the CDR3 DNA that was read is TGTGCCAGCAGTGAAATACAATACCCAGGGGAG.

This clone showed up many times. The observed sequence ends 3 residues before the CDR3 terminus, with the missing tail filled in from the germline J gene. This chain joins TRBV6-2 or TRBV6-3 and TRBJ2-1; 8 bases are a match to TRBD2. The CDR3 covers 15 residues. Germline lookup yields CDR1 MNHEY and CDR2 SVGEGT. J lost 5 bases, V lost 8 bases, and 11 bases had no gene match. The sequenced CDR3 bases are TGTGCCAGCTTCCCACGCGGGGGGCCCAACAATGAG. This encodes CASFPRGGPNNE. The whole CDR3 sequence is CASFPRGGPNNEQFF.

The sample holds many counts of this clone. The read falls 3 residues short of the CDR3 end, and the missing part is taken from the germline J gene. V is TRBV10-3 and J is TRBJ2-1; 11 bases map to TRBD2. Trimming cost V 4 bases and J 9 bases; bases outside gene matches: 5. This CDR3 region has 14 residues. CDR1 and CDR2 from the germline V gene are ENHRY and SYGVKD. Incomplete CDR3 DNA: TGTGCCATCAGTGGGGAGGGACTAGCGGTTGAG. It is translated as CAISGEGLAVE. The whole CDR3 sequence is CAISGEGLAVEQFF.

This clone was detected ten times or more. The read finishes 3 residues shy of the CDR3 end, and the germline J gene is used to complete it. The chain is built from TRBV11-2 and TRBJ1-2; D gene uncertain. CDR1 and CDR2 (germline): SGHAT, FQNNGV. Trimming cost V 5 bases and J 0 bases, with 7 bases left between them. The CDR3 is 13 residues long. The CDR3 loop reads CASSPLSNYGYTF. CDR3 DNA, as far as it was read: TGTGCCAGCAGCCCCCTCTCTAACTATGGC.

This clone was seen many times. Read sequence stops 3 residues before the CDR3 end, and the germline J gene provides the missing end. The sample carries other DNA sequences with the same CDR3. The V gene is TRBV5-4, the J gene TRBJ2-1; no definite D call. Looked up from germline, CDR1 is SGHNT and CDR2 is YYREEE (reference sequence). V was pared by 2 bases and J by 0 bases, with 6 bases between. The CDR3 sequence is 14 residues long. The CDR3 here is CASSFSGSYNEQFF. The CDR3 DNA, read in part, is TGTGCCAGCAGCTTTTCGGGCTCCTACAATGAG.

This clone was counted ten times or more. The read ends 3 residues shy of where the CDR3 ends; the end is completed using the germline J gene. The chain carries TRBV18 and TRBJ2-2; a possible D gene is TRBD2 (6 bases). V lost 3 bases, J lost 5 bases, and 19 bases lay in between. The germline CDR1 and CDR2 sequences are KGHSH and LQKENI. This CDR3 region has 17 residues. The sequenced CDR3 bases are TGTGCCAGCTCACCTTCGGCTAGCGTGGTCTTTACCGGGGAG. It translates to CASSPSASVVFTGE. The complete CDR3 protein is CASSPSASVVFTGELFF. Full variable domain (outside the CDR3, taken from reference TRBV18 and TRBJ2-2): NAGVMQNPRHLVRRRGQEARLRCSPMKGHSHVYWYRQLPEEGLKFMVYLQKENIIDESGMPKERFSAEFPKEGPSILRIQQVVRGDSAAYFCASSPSASVVFTGELFFGEGSRLTVL.

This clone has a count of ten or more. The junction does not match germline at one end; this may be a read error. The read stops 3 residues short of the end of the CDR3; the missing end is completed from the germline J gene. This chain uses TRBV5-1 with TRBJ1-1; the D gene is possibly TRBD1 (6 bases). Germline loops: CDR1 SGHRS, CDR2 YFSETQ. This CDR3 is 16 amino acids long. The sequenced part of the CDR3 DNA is TGCGCCAGCAGCTCGAACCCCACAGGGTTGAATACTGAA. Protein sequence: CASSSNPTGLNTE. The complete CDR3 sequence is CASSSNPTGLNTEAFF.

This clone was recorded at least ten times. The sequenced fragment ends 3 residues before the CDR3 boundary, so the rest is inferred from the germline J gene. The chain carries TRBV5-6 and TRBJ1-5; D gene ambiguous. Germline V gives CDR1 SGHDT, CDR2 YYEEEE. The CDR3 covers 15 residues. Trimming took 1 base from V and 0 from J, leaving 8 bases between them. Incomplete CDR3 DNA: TGTGCCAGCAGCTTGAGGGTGGGTAGCAATCAGCCC. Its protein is CASSLRVGSNQP. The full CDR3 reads CASSLRVGSNQPQHF.

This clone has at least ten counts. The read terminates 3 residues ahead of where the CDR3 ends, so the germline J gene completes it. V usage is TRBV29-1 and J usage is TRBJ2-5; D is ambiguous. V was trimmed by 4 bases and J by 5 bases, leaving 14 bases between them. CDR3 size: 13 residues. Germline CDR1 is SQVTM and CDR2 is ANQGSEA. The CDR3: CSVVQSPQETQYF. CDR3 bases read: TGCAGCGTTGTCCAGAGTCCTCAGGAGACC. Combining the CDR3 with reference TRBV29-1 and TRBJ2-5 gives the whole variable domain SAVISQKPSRDICQRGTSLTIQCQVDSQVTMMFWYRQQPGQSLTLIATANQGSEATYESGFVIDKFPISRPNLTFSTLTVSNMSPEDSSIYLCSVVQSPQETQYFGPGTRLLVL.

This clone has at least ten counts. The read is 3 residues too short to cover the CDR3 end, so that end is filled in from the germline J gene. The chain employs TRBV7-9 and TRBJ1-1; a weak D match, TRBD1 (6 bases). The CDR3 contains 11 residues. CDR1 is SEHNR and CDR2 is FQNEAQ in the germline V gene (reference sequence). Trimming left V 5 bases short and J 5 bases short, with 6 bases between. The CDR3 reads CASSQGTEAFF. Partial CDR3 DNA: TGTGCCAGCAGCCAGGGGACTGAA.

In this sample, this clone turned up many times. Incomplete CDR3 DNA: TGTGCCAGCAGCCAAGGAGGGTCAGGCCTTTCTAACTATGGC. Protein: CASSQGGSGLSNYG. The full CDR3 protein reads CASSQGGSGLSNYGYTF. The V call is TRBV4-2, the J call TRBJ1-2; D is undetermined. The read halts 3 residues ahead of the CDR3 end, with the missing end drawn from the germline J gene. The CDR3 is made up of 17 amino acids. The V gene's germline CDR1 is LGHNA and CDR2 YNFKEQ. Trimming pared 1 base from V and 0 bases from J, leaving 15 bases between.

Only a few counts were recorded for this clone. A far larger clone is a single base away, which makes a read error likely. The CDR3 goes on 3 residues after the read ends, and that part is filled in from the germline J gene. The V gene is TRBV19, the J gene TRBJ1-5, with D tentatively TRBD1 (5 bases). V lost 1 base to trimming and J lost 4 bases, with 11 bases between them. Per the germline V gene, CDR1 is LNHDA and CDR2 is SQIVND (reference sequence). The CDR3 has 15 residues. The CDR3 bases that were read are TGTGCCAGTAGTATAGGACAGAGACCAAATCAGCCC. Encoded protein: CASSIGQRPNQP. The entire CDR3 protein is CASSIGQRPNQPQHF.

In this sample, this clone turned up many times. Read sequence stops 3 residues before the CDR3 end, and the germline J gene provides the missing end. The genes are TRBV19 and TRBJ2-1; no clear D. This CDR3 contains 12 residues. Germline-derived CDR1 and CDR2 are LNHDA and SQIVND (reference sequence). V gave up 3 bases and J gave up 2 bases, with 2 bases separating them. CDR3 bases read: TGTGCCAGTAGTATCGCCTACAATGAG. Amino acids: CASSIAYNE. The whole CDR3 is CASSIAYNEQFF.

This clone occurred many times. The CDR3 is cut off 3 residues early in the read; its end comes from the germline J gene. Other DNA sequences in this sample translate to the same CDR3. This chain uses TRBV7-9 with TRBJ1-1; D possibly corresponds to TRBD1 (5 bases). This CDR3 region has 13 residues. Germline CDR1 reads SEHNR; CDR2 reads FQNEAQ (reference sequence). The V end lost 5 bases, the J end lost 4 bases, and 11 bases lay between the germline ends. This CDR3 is CASSPSGGTEAFF. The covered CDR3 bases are TGTGCCAGCAGCCCCAGCGGGGGCACTGAA.

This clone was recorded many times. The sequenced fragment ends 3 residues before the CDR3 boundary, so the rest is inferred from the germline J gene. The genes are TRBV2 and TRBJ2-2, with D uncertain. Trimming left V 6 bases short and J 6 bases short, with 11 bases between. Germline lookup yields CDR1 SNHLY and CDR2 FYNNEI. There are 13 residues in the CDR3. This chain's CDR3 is CASRPEGPGELFF. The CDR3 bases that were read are TGTGCCAGCAGGCCCGAAGGGCCCGGGGAG.

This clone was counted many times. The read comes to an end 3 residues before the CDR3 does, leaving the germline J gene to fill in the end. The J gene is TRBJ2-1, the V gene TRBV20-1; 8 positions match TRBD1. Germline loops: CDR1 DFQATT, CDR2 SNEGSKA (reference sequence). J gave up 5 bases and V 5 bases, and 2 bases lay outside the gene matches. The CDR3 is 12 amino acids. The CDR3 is CSAPGQDNEQFF. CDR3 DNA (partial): TGCAGTGCTCCGGGACAGGACAATGAG.

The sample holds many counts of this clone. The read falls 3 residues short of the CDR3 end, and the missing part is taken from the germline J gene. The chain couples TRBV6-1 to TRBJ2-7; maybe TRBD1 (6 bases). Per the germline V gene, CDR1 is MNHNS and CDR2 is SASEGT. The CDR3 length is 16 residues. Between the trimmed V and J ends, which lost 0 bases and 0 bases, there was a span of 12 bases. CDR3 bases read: TGTGCCAGCAGTGAAGCGCAAGGGACACCCTCCTACGAG. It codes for CASSEAQGTPSYE. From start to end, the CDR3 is CASSEAQGTPSYEQYF.

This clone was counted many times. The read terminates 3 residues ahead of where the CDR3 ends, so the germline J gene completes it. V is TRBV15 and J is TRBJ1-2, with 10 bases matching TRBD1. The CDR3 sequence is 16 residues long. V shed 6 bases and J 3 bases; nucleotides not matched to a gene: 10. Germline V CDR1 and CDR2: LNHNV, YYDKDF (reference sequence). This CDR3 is CATSGFTGQGDYGYTF. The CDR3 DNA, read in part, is TGTGCCACCAGTGGGTTCACCGGACAGGGGGACTATGGC.